This TCR beta chain was sequenced for a study of blood T cell repertoires in COVID-19. Repertoires were generated with immunoSEQ multiplex PCR, while TCRdb's copy carries only in-frame clones and drops some. The sample contains about 210,000 clones, about 88% of which appear only once. CDR3 size: 14 residues. Trimming took off 7 bases at V and 1 base at J, with 12 bases between the two ends. CDR1 SGHTA and CDR2 FQGNSA come from the germline V gene. Sequences were obtained from peripheral blood. The sequence was obtained from a woman in her forties with acute or convalescent COVID-19. V usage is TRBV7-2 and J usage is TRBJ2-3, with D uncertain. The CDR3 is CASTSARRTDTQYF. DNA of the CDR3: TGTGCCAGCACCTCCGCCAGGCGCACAGATACGCAGTATTTT.